Below are 5 T cell receptor beta chains sequenced from a single sample in a study of B cell selection in AIRE deficiency. TCRdb's table, derived via immunoSEQ multiplex PCR, lists solely in-frame clones and lacks some. The sample gives tens of thousands of clones, about 90% of which show up once; roughly 1.5% is in the top ten. Regulatory T cells were sorted as CD4+CD25hiCD127low/negative. The specimen was CD4+CD25+ Tregs sorted from PBMCs. These receptors originate from a human donor in good health.

V gene TRBV5-4 combines with J gene TRBJ2-1; 11 bases are a match to TRBD2. This CDR3 contains 14 residues. With V trimmed by 9 bases and J by 7 bases, 9 bases remained unmatched. Germline V gene sequence: CDR1 SGHNT, CDR2 YYREEE (reference sequence). Here the CDR3 reads CAIGSGRGQNEQFF. The DNA of the CDR3 is TGTGCCATCGGTAGCGGGAGGGGTCAGAATGAGCAGTTCTTC.

V is TRBV7-2 and J is TRBJ1-5; perhaps TRBD1 as D (5 bases). Between the trimmed V and J ends, which lost 5 bases and 6 bases, there was a span of 11 bases. CDR3 size: 13 residues. CDR1 is SGHTA, CDR2 FQGNSA, per germline. The CDR3 spells CASSRGPAQPQHF. The DNA of the CDR3 is TGTGCCAGCAGCAGGGGTCCCGCTCAGCCCCAGCATTTT.

This clone was seen just once. V gene TRBV10-2 combines with J gene TRBJ2-3; no clear D gene. V lost 3 bases, J lost 5 bases, and 3 bases lay in between. This CDR3 region has 11 residues. CDR1 and CDR2 from the germline V gene are WSHSY and SAAADI. The CDR3 reads CASSDRDTQYF. The CDR3 DNA sequence: TGCGCCAGCAGTGATAGAGATACGCAGTATTTT.

J is TRBJ1-3 and V is TRBV19; 10 bases are shared with TRBD1. The CDR3 runs 16 residues. CDR1 and CDR2 from the germline V gene are LNHDA and SQIVND (reference sequence). Trimming removed 6 bases from V and 4 bases from J; junction bases left unmatched: 9. The CDR3 spells CASSRQGADKGNTIYF. In nucleotides, the CDR3 is TGTGCCAGTAGCAGACAGGGGGCCGATAAGGGAAACACCATATATTTT.

CDR3 DNA sequence: TGTGCCAGCACGAAGACAGCAAACATTCAGTACTTC. Its protein product is CASTKTANIQYF. This chain links TRBV11-2 with TRBJ2-4, with D perhaps TRBD1 (5 bases). Trimming took 7 bases from V and 6 from J, leaving 10 bases between them. Germline V gene data show CDR1 as SGHAT and CDR2 as FQNNGV. The CDR3 loop spans 12 amino acids.